A single T cell receptor beta chain is shown here with its context. The specificity of this receptor is unknown. There are no base qualities to consult, and no much larger clone falls within one base. Receptor libraries were prepared by the immunoSEQ multiplex PCR assay. TCRdb stores this immuneACCESS table with in-frame sequences only. Part of the clones is absent; in the studies checked, under half of the shortfall reflects unresolved V genes, and no reason is known for the rest. Within this sample are 75,000 to 95,000 clones, with under 95% of them counted one time only. Together, the top ten hold 1.5% to 1.7% of the sample. According to the germline V gene, CDR1 reads SGDLS and CDR2 reads YYNGEE. There are 15 amino acids in the CDR3, from cysteine to phenylalanine inclusive. This entry keeps only the CDR3 DNA: 45 bases, framed from base 1. Trimming takes 7 bases off V and 2 bases off J; junction bases not matched to a gene: 5.

These data are taken from a study of T cell changes during pregnancy in multiple sclerosis (dated by TCRdb to about 2019). Looking at the study overall: Changes in the T cell repertoire over the course of pregnancy were examined in this study in women with multiple sclerosis.

The specimen comprised peripheral blood, sampled in the first trimester of pregnancy. The sequence joins TRBV9 to TRBJ1-4, and 10 junctional nucleotides match TRBD1. This TCR derives from a female donor with multiple sclerosis, enrolled in a pregnancy study. The DNA sequence is as follows: TGTGCCAGCGGCTTGACAGGGGGCACTAATGAAAAACTGTTTTTT. Translated, it gives CASGLTGGTNEKLFF.